The TCR beta chain under discussion was sequenced for a study of CD8+ T cells in alopecia areata. Notes on the study in general: Tofacitinib delivered significant drops in scalp clonality and in expanded CD8+ clones among the top 100. Researchers say the link of baseline CD8+ expansion to response remains uncertain, with one nonresponder. Higher clonality than in normal scalp was seen in lesional scalp, especially alopecia totalis/universalis.

Trimming left V 8 bases short and J 2 bases short, with 9 bases between. The CDR3 is 12 residues long. Germline V gene data show CDR1 as WSHSY and CDR2 as SAAADI. Sequencing templates came from extracted RNA that was reverse transcribed into cDNA. Using immunoSEQ multiplex PCR, the repertoire was profiled, and TCRdb retains in-frame clones only, with some absent. In the table there are some 160,000 clones, approximately 65% of which are singletons. With respect to this clone: Its specificity is not known.

Treatment of the sample: oral pan-JAK inhibitor, 5-10 mg twice daily. The authors sorted CD4+ and CD8+ T cells from PBMCs. This sequence was found in a human donor with alopecia areata. Source: CD4+ T cells sorted from blood, taken at week 4, from a patient treated with tofacitinib. The chain has TRBV10-2 and TRBJ1-1; unclear D gene. The CDR3 is CASLGGNTEAFF. In DNA form, the CDR3 reads TGCGCCAGCCTGGGCGGCAACACTGAAGCTTTCTTT.